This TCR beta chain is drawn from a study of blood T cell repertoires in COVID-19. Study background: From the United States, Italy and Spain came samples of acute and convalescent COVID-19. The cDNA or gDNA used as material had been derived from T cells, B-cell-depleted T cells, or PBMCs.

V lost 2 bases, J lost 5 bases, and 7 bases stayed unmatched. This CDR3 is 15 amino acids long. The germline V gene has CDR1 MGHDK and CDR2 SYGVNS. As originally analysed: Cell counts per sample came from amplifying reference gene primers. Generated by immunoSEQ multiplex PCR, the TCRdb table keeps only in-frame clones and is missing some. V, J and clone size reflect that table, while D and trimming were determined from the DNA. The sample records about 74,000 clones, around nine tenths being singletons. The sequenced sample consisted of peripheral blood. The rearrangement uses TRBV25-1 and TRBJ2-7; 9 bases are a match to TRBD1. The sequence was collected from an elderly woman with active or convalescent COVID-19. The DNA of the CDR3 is TGTGCCAGCAGTGAACCCGGGACAGGGCGCCACGAGCAGTACTTC. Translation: CASSEPGTGRHEQYF.